The entry below describes one T cell receptor beta chain. Its antigen is undetermined. Assay: immunoSEQ multiplex PCR; the TCRdb copy retains only in-frame clones and omits some. The sample holds more than 85,000 clones, roughly 90% seen once. The source of the sample is a study of T cell responses to AZD1222 COVID-19 vaccine. General study points: Donors were mostly white British, more females; clonal diversity possibly underestimated. Every sample of the repertoires postdated the peak T cell response. Only 6 or 7 individuals given AZD1222 were seropositive at baseline. Distributed over spike, vaccine-associated CD4 TCRs predominated at 160-218 and 743-854.

The V end was cut by 6 bases, the J end by 15 bases, with 21 bases between. Germline V gene data show CDR1 as LNHDA and CDR2 as SQIVND (reference sequence). The CDR3 contains 13 residues. This sample comprised peripheral blood, obtained on day 0 of MenACWY control vaccination. The source of this sequence is an adult in good health. The J gene is TRBJ1-5, the V gene TRBV19, with D possibly TRBD1 on 5 matching bases. The DNA of the CDR3 is TGTGCCAGTAGAAACTCCCTCGGGGGTGGCGTGCATTTT. The encoded protein is CASRNSLGGGVHF.